These 25 T cell receptor beta chains originate from one sample sequenced in a study of response to subunit inactivated influenza vaccine. MiXCR, applied by TCRdb to the RT-PCR reads, yields one record per CDR3 protein. Here the sample spans about 780,000 distinct CDR3 sequences, around 20% being singletons. This material consisted of PBMCs from blood, taken about 5 days after vaccination. All receptors derive from a man aged 50-60 years who received an inactivated influenza vaccine.

This clonotype showed up just a few times. The chain combines TRBV12-3 or TRBV12-4 with TRBJ1-1, with 8 bases aligning to TRBD1. This CDR3 has 15 residues. The J segment lost 6 bases and the V segment lost 6 bases, leaving 12 bases of the junction unmatched. The CDR3 here is CASSPDRAFRSEAFF. In nucleotides, the CDR3 is TGTGCCAGCAGCCCGGACAGGGCGTTTCGATCTGAAGCTTTCTTT.

In this sample, this clonotype turned up a few times. The V and J genes are TRBV9 and TRBJ2-3, with D unclear. CDR1 and CDR2 from the germline V gene are SGDLS and YYNGEE. The CDR3 contains 16 residues. Between the trimmed V and J ends, which lost 3 bases and 2 bases, there was a span of 16 bases. The CDR3 is CASSDELQKNTDTQYF. The CDR3 DNA sequence: TGTGCCAGCAGCGACGAATTGCAGAAGAACACAGATACGCAGTATTTT.

This clonotype occurred many times. The chain uses TRBV4-3 and TRBJ2-7, with D perhaps TRBD1 (6 bases). The CDR3 length is 13 residues. Germline CDR1 is LGHNA and CDR2 is YSLEER. V shed 2 bases and J shed 2 bases, with 7 bases lying between them. CDR3 sequence (DNA): TGCGCCAGCAGCCAATGGACAGCCTACGAGCAGTACTTC. It is translated as CASSQWTAYEQYF.

This clonotype was seen more than once but under ten times. This chain connects TRBV28 to TRBJ2-2, with D possibly TRBD2 on 6 matching bases. From germline, CDR1 is MDHEN and CDR2 SYDVKM. Trimming shortened V by 5 bases and J by 0 bases, and 13 bases separated the two germline ends. CDR3 length: 16 residues. This chain's CDR3 is CASSLLWGANTGELFF. DNA for the CDR3: TGTGCCAGCAGTCTCCTTTGGGGGGCGAACACCGGGGAGCTGTTTTTT. The entire variable domain, with the rest obtained from reference TRBV28 and TRBJ2-2, is as follows: DVKVTQSSRYLVKRTGEKVFLECVQDMDHENMFWYRQDPGLGLRLIYFSYDVKMKEKGDIPEGYSVSREKKERFSLILESASTNQTSMYLCASSLLWGANTGELFFGEGSRLTVL.

This clonotype was seen a handful of times. The CDR3 nucleotides read TGTGCCAGCAGTGAAACCTGGCGGGAGACCCAGTACTTC. Its protein is CASSETWRETQYF. The chain couples TRBV6-1 to TRBJ2-5; D remains ambiguous. CDR1 is MNHNS and CDR2 is SASEGT in the germline V gene. This CDR3 has 13 residues. Trimming took 2 bases from V and 5 from J, leaving 9 bases between them.

This clonotype was picked up a small number of times. This chain joins TRBV24-1 and TRBJ2-2, with D possibly matching TRBD1 (5 bases). Deletions cut 0 bases from V and 1 base from J, with 8 bases between. The CDR3 contains 16 residues. Germline V gives CDR1 KGHDR, CDR2 SFDVKD. CDR3 residues: CATSDLPGKNTGELFF. In nucleotides, the CDR3 is TGTGCCACCAGTGATTTGCCAGGGAAGAACACCGGGGAGCTGTTTTTT.

This clonotype occurred a few times. This chain uses TRBV7-8 with TRBJ1-6, with a possible D match to TRBD1 (6 bases). V dropped 3 bases and J dropped 1 base, with 16 bases sitting between them. CDR1 SGHVS and CDR2 FQNEAQ come from the germline V gene. The CDR3 has 18 residues. The CDR3: CASSFQGQGISYNSPLHF. The CDR3 DNA follows: TGTGCCAGCAGCTTTCAGGGTCAGGGGATATCCTATAATTCACCCCTCCACTTT.

The CDR3 spells CASSLVPRGRGDTGELFF. CDR3 in DNA: TGTGCCAGCAGCTTAGTTCCGAGAGGGAGGGGTGACACCGGGGAGCTGTTTTTT. The chain joins TRBV7-8 to TRBJ2-2, with 7 bases matching TRBD2. Unmatched junction bases numbered 11, after V lost 1 base and J lost 3 bases. In germline, CDR1 is SGHVS, CDR2 FQNEAQ. The CDR3 length is 18 residues.

This clonotype was seen only a few times. This CDR3 reads CSARDVREYQPQHF. CDR3 in DNA: TGCAGTGCTAGAGATGTCAGGGAATATCAGCCCCAGCATTTT. The rearrangement joins TRBV20-1 to TRBJ1-5; tentative D call: TRBD1 (5 bases). The CDR3 has 14 residues. V dropped 0 bases and J dropped 5 bases, with 11 bases sitting between them. Germline values: CDR1 DFQATT, CDR2 SNEGSKA (reference sequence).

This clonotype was picked up one time. This chain links TRBV29-1 with TRBJ1-1; 7 bases are a match to TRBD1. In germline, CDR1 is SQVTM, CDR2 ANQGSEA. CDR3 size: 15 residues. V shed 3 bases and J 1 base; nucleotides not matched to a gene: 8. The CDR3 nucleotides are TGCAGCGTTGACCCTCGGACAGGTGGGAACACTGAAGCTTTCTTT. This gives the protein CSVDPRTGGNTEAFF.

The chain combines TRBV20-1 with TRBJ2-3, with TRBD2 identical over 9 bases. Looked up from germline, CDR1 is DFQATT and CDR2 is SNEGSKA (reference sequence). The CDR3 extends over 15 amino acids. Trimming cost V 3 bases and J 1 base; bases outside gene matches: 5. CDR3: CSASMAGGGTDTQYF. CDR3 in DNA: TGCAGTGCTAGTATGGCGGGGGGGGGCACAGATACGCAGTATTTT.

The sample holds many counts of this clonotype. This rearrangement joins TRBV15 to TRBJ2-7; the match to TRBD1 covers 10 bases. Germline CDR1 LNHNV, CDR2 YYDKDF (reference sequence). The CDR3 sequence is 14 residues long. Unmatched junction bases numbered 3, after V lost 4 bases and J lost 3 bases. The CDR3 sequence: CATSTGTGVYEQYF. The CDR3 nucleotides are TGTGCCACCAGCACAGGGACAGGGGTCTACGAGCAGTACTTC.

The chain combines TRBV6-2 or TRBV6-3 with TRBJ1-5; 9 bases agree with TRBD1. V dropped 0 bases and J dropped 7; count of bases not matched to a gene: 4. This CDR3 has 15 amino acids. Germline CDR1 is MNHEY and CDR2 is SVGEGT. The CDR3 nucleotides read TGTGCCAGCAGTTACTCGGGACAGGGAAAGCAGCCCCAGCATTTT. Its translation: CASSYSGQGKQPQHF.

This clonotype was seen ten or more times. J is TRBJ2-1 and V is TRBV20-1, with D perhaps TRBD1 (5 bases). The CDR3 runs to 11 residues. Germline CDR1 DFQATT, CDR2 SNEGSKA (reference sequence). V was cut by 5 bases and J by 7 bases, with 9 bases left in between. CDR3 loop: CSADKGNEQFF. Written as DNA, the CDR3 is TGCAGTGCTGACAAGGGGAATGAGCAGTTCTTC.

This chain uses TRBV12-3 or TRBV12-4 with TRBJ2-2, with unresolved D. V lost 7 bases to trimming and J lost 4 bases, with 4 bases between them. The CDR3 runs 11 residues. The CDR3 here is CASMATGELFF. The CDR3 nucleotides are TGTGCCAGCATGGCCACCGGGGAGCTGTTTTTT.

This sequence joins TRBV4-2 and TRBJ1-4; a weak D match, TRBD1 (6 bases). Trimming pared 0 bases from V and 7 bases from J, leaving 15 bases between. The CDR3 has 16 amino acids. From germline, CDR1 is LGHNA and CDR2 YNFKEQ. CDR3 DNA: TGTGCCAGCAGCCAAGATTGGGGCAGGGGAGTTGAAAAACTGTTTTTT. It translates to CASSQDWGRGVEKLFF.

The CDR3 protein is CATSRDWQGYEQYF. The CDR3 bases are TGTGCCACCAGCAGAGATTGGCAGGGCTACGAGCAGTACTTC. J is TRBJ2-7 and V is TRBV15; tentatively, D is TRBD1 (5 bases). Germline V gives CDR1 LNHNV, CDR2 YYDKDF (reference sequence). Trimming cost V 0 bases and J 3 bases, with 9 bases left between them. The CDR3 extends over 14 amino acids.

This rearrangement joins TRBV29-1 to TRBJ1-1; possibly TRBD1 for D (6 bases). Germline V gene data show CDR1 as SQVTM and CDR2 as ANQGSEA. Between the trimmed V and J ends, which lost 2 bases and 3 bases, there was a span of 22 bases. CDR3 length equals 17 residues. The CDR3 nucleotides are TGCAGCGTTGAATTCGGCCCTCCTACAGGGCACGACACTGAAGCTTTCTTT. Protein sequence: CSVEFGPPTGHDTEAFF.

CDR3 loop: CASSVAVGSIETQYF. CDR3 nucleotides: TGTGCCAGCAGCGTAGCAGTAGGGTCAATAGAGACCCAGTACTTC. The gene calls are TRBV9 and TRBJ2-5; D is unclear. Trimming cost V 0 bases and J 4 bases, with 13 bases left between them. Germline lookup yields CDR1 SGDLS and CDR2 YYNGEE. This CDR3 has 15 amino acids.

This clonotype has only a few counts. The rearrangement links TRBV29-1 to TRBJ2-5, with TRBD1 matching over 7 bases. CDR1 is SQVTM, CDR2 ANQGSEA, per germline. The length of the CDR3 is 15 residues. The V and J ends lost 3 bases and 0 bases, in that order; junction bases with no gene match: 7. CDR3 residues: CSVDPGQTYQETQYF. The CDR3 DNA sequence: TGCAGCGTTGACCCGGGACAGACATACCAAGAGACCCAGTACTTC. The whole variable domain, remainder taken from reference TRBV29-1 and TRBJ2-5, is SAVISQKPSRDICQRGTSLTIQCQVDSQVTMMFWYRQQPGQSLTLIATANQGSEATYESGFVIDKFPISRPNLTFSTLTVSNMSPEDSSIYLCSVDPGQTYQETQYFGPGTRLLVL.

This clonotype came up a few times. This rearrangement joins TRBV10-3 to TRBJ2-5, with D unresolved. The CDR3 contains 12 residues. Germline V gives CDR1 ENHRY, CDR2 SYGVKD. Deletions cut 6 bases from V and 5 bases from J, with 10 bases between. DNA for the CDR3: TGTGCCATCAGAGGGTCCAAGGAGACCCAGTACTTC. This encodes CAIRGSKETQYF.

This clonotype was seen a handful of times. This chain joins TRBV5-1 and TRBJ2-2, with 7 bases lining up with TRBD1. The J segment lost 5 bases and the V segment lost 4 bases, leaving 8 bases of the junction unmatched. Looked up from germline, CDR1 is SGHRS and CDR2 is YFSETQ. The CDR3 covers 15 residues. The CDR3 DNA reads TGCGCCAGCAGCGGCCTATACAGGGGTACCGGGGAGCTGTTTTTT. Translated: CASSGLYRGTGELFF.

The V call is TRBV4-1, the J call TRBJ1-4; no firm D call. Germline CDR1 MGHRA, CDR2 YSYEKL. V dropped 3 bases and J dropped 6 bases, with 14 bases sitting between them. CDR3 size: 15 residues. The CDR3 loop is CASSQSGGSYEKLFF. The CDR3 DNA reads as TGCGCCAGCAGCCAGAGTGGAGGGTCGTATGAAAAACTGTTTTTT.

This rearrangement joins TRBV6-5 to TRBJ2-1; 7 bases match TRBD2. Germline V gene data show CDR1 as MNHEY and CDR2 as SVGAGI. Trimming removed 4 bases from V and 15 bases from J; junction bases left unmatched: 6. The CDR3 is made up of 11 amino acids. The CDR3 here is CASSSRLAWFF. Written as DNA, the CDR3 is TGTGCCAGCAGTTCCCGACTAGCTTGGTTCTTC.

This clonotype was counted between two and nine times. An end of the junction differs from the germline gene, which may be a read error. The J gene is TRBJ2-1, the V gene TRBV4-1; 8 positions match TRBD2. This CDR3 region has 13 residues. Germline V CDR1 and CDR2: MGHRA, YSYEKL. The CDR3 DNA follows: TGCGCCAGCAGCCAATCTATAGCGGGAATAATACTCTTC. It specifies CASSQSIAGIILF.